This is a list of T cell receptor beta chains from one sample in a study of control samples from healthy donors and cancer patients. Generated by immunoSEQ multiplex PCR, the TCRdb table keeps only in-frame clones and is missing some. The sample shows some 120,000 clones, about 93% of them seen only once. Sequenced material: blood. The receptor set was obtained from a man between 18 and 29 years old in good health. Both conserved end residues are part of each CDR3. Fields, in order: CDR3 DNA, CDR3 protein, V gene, clone size, J gene, D gene. D genes are given only for firm matches. Where a row states a size, it is once, few, many or the class of an expanded clone; other rows omit it.

TGTGCCAGCAGCCCAGAACACCTTGGCTCCTACGAGCAGTACTTC	CASSPEHLGSYEQYF	TRBV14	-	TRBJ2-7	-
TGCGCCAGCAGCCAAGATCAAACAGAAGGTCAGCCCCAGCATTTT	CASSQDQTEGQPQHF	TRBV4-3	-	TRBJ1-5	-
TGTGCCAGCAGCCGCAGATTGTTAGAGACCCAGTACTTC	CASSRRLLETQYF	TRBV14	-	TRBJ2-5	-
TGTGCCAGCACCTTACGGGGTAAACTAGCGGTATCCTACAATGAGCAGTTCTTC	CASTLRGKLAVSYNEQFF	TRBV7-8	-	TRBJ2-1	TRBD2
TGTGCCAGCAGTGAGTACACCCAATACAATGAGCAGTTCTTC	CASSEYTQYNEQFF	TRBV25-1	-	TRBJ2-1	-
TGTGCCAGCAGGGAGCGGACGGATTCCTACAATGAGCAGTTCTTC	CASRERTDSYNEQFF	TRBV7-9	-	TRBJ2-1	-
TGTGCCAGCAGAAAGCGTCACTACACAGATACGCAGTATTTT	CASRKRHYTDTQYF	TRBV6-6	-	TRBJ2-3	-
TGTGCCAGCAGCTTAGGCGGCGCAGTGAGATATGGCTACACCTTC	CASSLGGAVRYGYTF	TRBV11-3	-	TRBJ1-2	-
TGTGCCAGCAGCCCTTGGACTAGCGGGGGGGTATACAATGAGCAGTTCTTC	CASSPWTSGGVYNEQFF	TRBV13	-	TRBJ2-1	TRBD2
TGTGCCAGCAGTGCCTTGGTGGGGAACACCGGGGAGCTGTTTTTT	CASSALVGNTGELFF	TRBV27	-	TRBJ2-2	-
TGTGCCAGCAGTGAATCGGAACCGCACACTGAAGCTTTCTTT	CASSESEPHTEAFF	TRBV25-1	-	TRBJ1-1	-
TGTGCCAGTAGTATAGGGTCCGCGGGGGCTTATGAGACCCAGTACTTC	CASSIGSAGAYETQYF	TRBV19	-	TRBJ2-5	-
TGTGCCAGCAGTGACTGTTCCAAGCGGGAAAACATTCAGTACTTC	CASSDCSKRENIQYF	TRBV6-4	-	TRBJ2-4	-
TGTGCCAGCAGTCTTGGACTAGCGGGGAGCACAGATACGCAGTATTTT	CASSLGLAGSTDTQYF	TRBV2	-	TRBJ2-3	TRBD2
TGTGCCAGCAGTTTATCGATAGGTGCCAATCAGCCCCAGCATTTT	CASSLSIGANQPQHF	TRBV27	-	TRBJ1-5	-
TGTGCCAGCAGTCCCGGGACAAACTCCTACGAGCAGTACTTC	CASSPGTNSYEQYF	TRBV7-9	-	TRBJ2-7	-
TGTGCCAGCAGCCCCAGGACATTCTCCTACGAGCAGTACTTC	CASSPRTFSYEQYF	TRBV27	-	TRBJ2-7	-
TGCGCCAGCAGCTTACGCTCCGGGACAGGGGACGAAAAACTGTTTTTT	CASSLRSGTGDEKLFF	TRBV4-1	-	TRBJ1-4	TRBD1
TGTGCCTGGAGTGTGAAAATCCGGGACACACAGTACTTC	CAWSVKIRDTQYF	TRBV30	-	TRBJ2-4	-
TGTGCCAGCAGCCTAAGCATTCGGGACGGATACAATGAGCAGTTCTTC	CASSLSIRDGYNEQFF	TRBV3-1/TRBV3-2	-	TRBJ2-1	-
TGCGCCAGCAGCTCGGGGACAGGGGGTAACGATGGCTACACCTTC	CASSSGTGGNDGYTF	TRBV5-1	-	TRBJ1-2	TRBD1
TGTGCCAGCAGCGCCATGACTAGCAGTTTATCAGATACGCAGTATTTT	CASSAMTSSLSDTQYF	TRBV7-8	-	TRBJ2-3	TRBD2
TGTGCCACCAGCAGAGATGCGACTTCGCAAGAGACCCAGTACTTC	CATSRDATSQETQYF	TRBV15	-	TRBJ2-5	-
TGTGCCAGTAGTATTGGTACTATAGGGTTAAATGAAAAACTGTTTTTT	CASSIGTIGLNEKLFF	TRBV19	once	TRBJ1-4	-
TGTGCCAGCAGCCCAAGGTCGGACAGGGAACATGCCAAAAACATTCAGTACTTC	CASSPRSDREHAKNIQYF	TRBV11-2	-	TRBJ2-4	TRBD1
TGTGCCTGGAAGGGACAGGGGGCAGGGCAGCCCCAGCATTTT	CAWKGQGAGQPQHF	TRBV30	once	TRBJ1-5	TRBD1
TGTGCCAGCAGCCAAGCAGTAAGGTTGGCAGGGGAATTCATGAACACTGAAGCTTTCTTT	CASSQAVRLAGEFMNTEAFF	TRBV3-1/TRBV3-2	-	TRBJ1-1	-
TGTGCCAGCAGTTTAGGAGGGTGGTATGGTCAGCCCCAGCATTTT	CASSLGGWYGQPQHF	TRBV27	once	TRBJ1-5	-
TGTGCCAGCAGCTCAGAGGACAAGATACGCCAAGAGACCCAGTACTTC	CASSSEDKIRQETQYF	TRBV11-3	-	TRBJ2-5	-